This TCR beta chain was identified in a study of shared clonotypes between healthy human individuals. Study information: Per donor, CD8 memory used one plate, CD8 naive used two, CD4 memory used three and CD4 naive used three.

Samples underwent the assay at deep level. Here immunoSEQ multiplex PCR was the method, and the copy in TCRdb shows in-frame clones only, minus some. This table holds millions of clones, approximately 94% found once. About this clone: Its antigen is not identified.

Study-level points and caveats: Naive subsets typically showed greater estimated richness than memory subsets. Clonotype sharing among donors was thought likely to change with sequencing depth.

Trimming stripped 3 bases from V and 1 base from J, with 9 bases between. Per the germline V gene, CDR1 is LGHNA and CDR2 is YSLEER. The CDR3 has 15 residues. Naive CD8 populations comprised CD45RO-negative cells positively selected for CCR7, excluding terminally differentiated effector memory CD45RA+ cells. This chain joins TRBV4-3 and TRBJ2-2, with D perhaps assigned TRBD1 or TRBD2 (5 bases each). The TCR sequence derives from a man aged 18 to 35 in good health. Sequencing was performed on naive CD8+ T cells sorted from blood. The CDR3 bases are TGCGCCAGCAGCCAGGGGGTCCTGAACACCGGGGAGCTGTTTTTT. Residues: CASSQGVLNTGELFF.